What follows is one TCR beta chain and its context. Profiling relied on immunoSEQ multiplex PCR, and the TCRdb table lists in-frame clones only, not all of them. The sample records some 2.3 million clones, 80% to 95% being singletons. Deletions cut 5 bases from V and 10 bases from J, with 16 bases between. The CDR3 contains 13 residues. Germline-derived CDR1 and CDR2 are SGHTA and FQGTGA. The data stem from a study of shared clonotypes between healthy human individuals. Source material: naive CD4+ T cells from PBMCs. Subset specified: CD45RA+ positively selected. The TCR comes from a man between 18 and 29 years old in good health. Some clones in this sample may be carry-over from other donors' samples. The chain has TRBV7-3 and TRBJ2-3, with D uncertain. The CDR3 spells CASSPQTREAQYF. CDR3 bases: TGTGCCAGCAGCCCCCAGACTCGTGAGGCGCAGTATTTT.